The entry below describes one T cell receptor (beta chain). Antigen: not known. This specimen belongs to a study of cytomegalovirus exposure and HLA in healthy donors. Study in general: Falling in the Caucasian-associated ancestry cluster were about 80% of under 500 genotyped donors.

Notes on the study in general: Cytomegalovirus-associated TCR beta chains were listed, numbering some 170.

The length of the CDR3 is 16 residues. CDR1 LNHDA and CDR2 SQIVND come from the germline V gene (reference sequence). Trimming took 3 bases from V and 2 from J; bases not matched to a gene: 9. Primers for the PCR totalled 60 Vbeta and 13 Jbeta. The repertoire was sequenced with immunoSEQ multiplex PCR; TCRdb's copy has only in-frame clones and lacks some. Of fewer than 200,000 clones listed, 81% were seen once; the top ten hold 4.9%. Sequenced: PBMCs. The sequence was obtained from a woman between 18 and 30 years old in good health and CMV-seropositive. V gene TRBV19 combines with J gene TRBJ1-1; 7 positions match TRBD1. The CDR3 loop reads CASSIMGTAPNTEAFF. For the CDR3, the DNA is TGTGCCAGTAGTATTATGGGGACAGCCCCTAACACTGAAGCTTTCTTT.